This TCR beta chain is drawn from a study of identical twins. The study, taken as a whole, reports: Researchers reported excess low generation probability among twin-shared out-of-frame alpha sequences. Zero-insertion analyses were open to partial confounding by invariant MAIT and iNKT cells. A lower insertion count was a feature of abundant cord blood beta clonotypes, with no such feature in memory repertoires.

This clonotype was picked up a small number of times. Its antigen remains unknown. cDNA carried unique molecular identifiers, and a universal primer site was added by template switching. TCRdb re-derived calls from the 5' RACE reads in MiXCR, one entry per CDR3 protein. The sample contains about 700,000 distinct CDR3 sequences, under 9% of which appear only once. The sample also formed part of further work on yellow fever vaccine responses in identical twins.

The source material was PBMCs. The clonotype originates from a woman aged 18-30 years in good health.

CDR3 DNA: TGTGCCACCAGTGATTTGTTACGGCCCTACGAGCAGTACTTC. Amino acid sequence: CATSDLLRPYEQYF. J is TRBJ2-7 and V is TRBV24-1, with D hard to call. V was clipped by 0 bases and J by 2 bases, with 7 bases between them. The CDR3 is made up of 14 amino acids. Germline CDR1 is KGHDR and CDR2 is SFDVKD.